The 32 T cell receptor beta chains reported below all come from one sample, sequenced in a study of cytomegalovirus exposure and HLA in healthy donors. 13 Jbeta primers and 60 Vbeta primers were used for the PCR. Sequenced by immunoSEQ multiplex PCR; TCRdb stores in-frame clones only, minus some. The table includes 130,000 or so clones, about 64% detected once. Sequenced material: PBMCs. The receptors were sampled from a woman aged 40 to 50 in good health and CMV-seronegative.

This clone has a handful of counts. V gene TRBV6-1 combines with J gene TRBJ1-4, with no clear D. This CDR3 spans 13 amino acids. Trimming took 6 bases from V and 3 from J, leaving 8 bases between them. Germline CDR1 is MNHNS and CDR2 is SASEGT. CDR3 amino acids: CASSTTPNEKLFF. In DNA form, the CDR3 reads TGTGCCAGCAGCACGACACCTAATGAAAAACTGTTTTTT.

The chain employs TRBV11-2 and TRBJ1-2; D unclear. Germline values: CDR1 SGHAT, CDR2 FQNNGV. V shed 0 bases and J shed 2 bases, with 7 bases lying between them. CDR3 length: 14 residues. The CDR3, as DNA: TGTGCCAGCAGCTTAGAAGCAGGAAACTATGGCTACACCTTC. Translating gives CASSLEAGNYGYTF.

The V gene is TRBV6-6, the J gene TRBJ1-2, with 9 positions matching TRBD1. V lost 6 bases to trimming and J lost 2 bases; unmatched junction nucleotides: 7. Germline CDR1 MNHNY, CDR2 SVGAGI (reference sequence). The CDR3 is 15 amino acids. CDR3 sequence reads: CASRHRQGGNYGYTF. CDR3 DNA sequence: TGTGCCAGCAGACACCGACAGGGGGGGAACTATGGCTACACCTTC.

The chain uses TRBV7-2 and TRBJ1-2; D possibly corresponds to TRBD1 (5 bases). Germline CDR1 SGHTA, CDR2 FQGNSA. The germline V and J ends were trimmed by 7 bases and 6 bases, with 15 bases remaining between them. The CDR3 length is 13 residues. CDR3 amino acids: CASNPRGTNGYTF. In DNA form, the CDR3 reads TGTGCCAGCAACCCCCGGGGGACGAATGGCTACACCTTC.

The rearrangement links TRBV29-1 to TRBJ2-2, with 7 bases identical to TRBD2. With 6 bases clipped from V and 4 bases from J, the junction kept 8 bases outside the gene matches. This CDR3 contains 14 residues. The germline CDR1 and CDR2 sequences are SQVTM and ANQGSEA. The CDR3 protein is CSVEGGASTGELFF. The CDR3 DNA reads TGCAGCGTCGAGGGAGGGGCGAGCACCGGGGAGCTGTTTTTT.

This clone was counted once. This chain links TRBV19 with TRBJ2-3, with D hard to call. The length of the CDR3 is 12 residues. Looked up from germline, CDR1 is LNHDA and CDR2 is SQIVND (reference sequence). V was cut by 3 bases and J by 6 bases, with 7 bases left in between. CDR3 sequence: CASSIPGDTQYF. The CDR3 nucleotides read TGTGCCAGTAGTATCCCTGGCGATACGCAGTATTTT.

The rearrangement uses TRBV28 and TRBJ2-4; possible D gene TRBD1, 6 bases. With 8 bases removed from V and 0 bases from J, the gap between germline ends came to 11 bases. The CDR3 consists of 14 residues. Germline V gene sequence: CDR1 MDHEN, CDR2 SYDVKM. CDR3 sequence: CASRPQGAKNIQYF. The CDR3 DNA reads TGTGCCAGCCGACCACAGGGAGCCAAAAACATTCAGTACTTC.

This clone was picked up a small number of times. Written as DNA, the CDR3 is TGCGCCAGCAGCCAGGACAGCTCCAATCAGCCCCAGCATTTT. Its protein product is CASSQDSSNQPQHF. V usage is TRBV5-1 and J usage is TRBJ1-5; a weak D match, TRBD1 (6 bases). This CDR3 contains 14 residues. The V end was cut by 4 bases, the J end by 3 bases, with 11 bases between. Per germline, CDR1 SGHRS and CDR2 YFSETQ.

In this sample, this clone is medium-sized (0.01 to 0.1%). The V gene is TRBV10-3, the J gene TRBJ2-2, with 11 positions matching TRBD1. V was clipped by 5 bases and J by 5 bases; unmatched bases: 7. Germline values: CDR1 ENHRY, CDR2 SYGVKD. There are 16 residues in the CDR3. The CDR3 DNA follows: TGTGCCATCAGTACCCCCGGGACAGGGGGGACCGGGGAGCTGTTTTTT. Its translation is CAISTPGTGGTGELFF.

In this sample, this clone turned up once. The rearrangement links TRBV27 to TRBJ1-1, with 7 positions matching TRBD1. Germline values: CDR1 MNHEY, CDR2 SMNVEV (reference sequence). V was clipped by 4 bases and J by 1 base; unmatched bases: 3. The length of the CDR3 is 14 residues. CDR3 sequence (DNA): TGTGCCAGCAGTTCCCCAGGGGGGAACACTGAAGCTTTCTTT. The encoded protein is CASSSPGGNTEAFF.

The genes are TRBV7-9 and TRBJ1-1, with D uncertain. V was clipped by 2 bases and J by 1 base, with 14 bases between them. The CDR3 contains 16 residues. In germline, CDR1 is SEHNR, CDR2 FQNEAQ (reference sequence). The CDR3 nucleotides read TGTGCCAGCAGCTTATTATCTTGGGCGGGGAACACTGAAGCTTTCTTT. Protein sequence: CASSLLSWAGNTEAFF.

The rearrangement uses TRBV9 and TRBJ2-6, with TRBD1 identical over 7 bases. The germline gives CDR1 SGDLS, CDR2 YYNGEE. V was pared by 3 bases and J by 1 base, with 4 bases of the junction left unmatched. This CDR3 is 16 amino acids long. The CDR3: CASSAPRGSGANVLTF. CDR3 bases: TGTGCCAGCAGCGCCCCCAGGGGGTCTGGGGCCAACGTCCTGACTTTC.

The chain couples TRBV29-1 to TRBJ2-7; 8 nucleotides match TRBD1. The CDR3 loop spans 15 amino acids. Looked up from germline, CDR1 is SQVTM and CDR2 is ANQGSEA. Trimming removed 4 bases from V and 2 bases from J; junction bases left unmatched: 10. The CDR3 reads CSVGSETGVAYEQYF. The CDR3, as DNA: TGCAGCGTTGGATCGGAGACAGGGGTGGCCTACGAGCAGTACTTC.

V usage is TRBV30 and J usage is TRBJ1-6; the match to TRBD1 covers 9 bases. After removal of 4 bases from V and 0 bases from J, the junction contained 7 bases not matched to a gene. This CDR3 comprises 17 residues. CDR1 and CDR2 from the germline V gene are GTSNPN and SVGIG (reference sequence). The CDR3 protein is CAWTRDRDSSYNSPLHF. In nucleotides, the CDR3 is TGTGCCTGGACCCGGGACAGGGATAGCTCCTATAATTCACCCCTCCACTTT.

This clone is medium-sized within its sample. This sequence joins TRBV7-2 and TRBJ2-6; D is ambiguous. V lost 2 bases, J lost 4 bases, and 6 bases lay in between. The V gene's germline CDR1 is SGHTA and CDR2 FQGNSA. The CDR3 spans 14 residues. The CDR3, as DNA: TGTGCCAGCAGCTTAACACCAGGGGCCAACGTCCTGACTTTC. Translated, it gives CASSLTPGANVLTF.

Details on this clone: This sample also contains other DNA sequences that code for the same CDR3. The CDR3 nucleotides read TGCGCCAGCAGCTCTGGACAGGGGTATACCGGGGAGCTGTTTTTT. It encodes CASSSGQGYTGELFF. V and J are TRBV5-1 and TRBJ2-2; 9 positions agree with TRBD1. CDR3 length equals 15 residues. Germline CDR1 and CDR2: SGHRS and YFSETQ. The ends lost 3 bases at V and 5 bases at J; junction bases unmatched: 5.

The CDR3 loop is CASSAYKGADTQYF. The CDR3 bases are TGTGCCAGCAGTGCTTATAAAGGGGCAGATACGCAGTATTTT. The genes are TRBV25-1 and TRBJ2-3; D perhaps matches TRBD1 (5 bases). V was shortened by 4 bases and J by 4 bases, with 12 bases between the two germline ends. This CDR3 is built from 14 residues. Germline-derived CDR1 and CDR2 are MGHDK and SYGVNS.

The chain links TRBV7-2 to TRBJ2-2; 8 nucleotides line up with TRBD2. The V segment lost 5 bases and the J segment 8 bases; nucleotides outside the gene matches: 10. The CDR3 has 15 residues. The V gene's germline CDR1 is SGHTA and CDR2 FQGNSA. The DNA of the CDR3 is TGTGCCAGCAGCCAGGAGGGGCCTAGCGGGGGGGAGCTGTTTTTT. This translates into CASSQEGPSGGELFF.

The J gene is TRBJ1-4, the V gene TRBV15; 8 bases fit TRBD1. This CDR3 is 16 amino acids long. The germline V gene has CDR1 LNHNV and CDR2 YYDKDF (reference sequence). Germline trimming cut 4 bases from V and 5 bases from J; bases unmatched to any gene: 9. The CDR3 spells CATSNQQTGVNEKLFF. Here the CDR3 DNA reads TGTGCCACCAGCAACCAGCAGACAGGGGTAAATGAAAAACTGTTTTTT.

The DNA for the CDR3 is TGTGCCAGCAGTCCGTACCGGGACAGCACCTATGGCTACACCTTC. Protein sequence: CASSPYRDSTYGYTF. The chain couples TRBV6-5 to TRBJ1-2, with 7 bases aligning to TRBD1. The CDR3 has 15 amino acids. V shed 5 bases and J 4 bases; nucleotides not matched to a gene: 10. Germline V gene data show CDR1 as MNHEY and CDR2 as SVGAGI.

The V gene is TRBV9, the J gene TRBJ2-7, with D tentatively TRBD1 (5 bases). CDR1 is SGDLS, CDR2 YYNGEE, per germline. V lost 4 bases to trimming and J lost 3 bases, with 17 bases between them. This CDR3 comprises 15 residues. The CDR3 bases are TGTGCCAGCAGCCCCGGACAACCCATAAACTACGAGCAGTACTTC. Its translation: CASSPGQPINYEQYF.

This clone showed up just a few times. This specimen includes other DNA sequences encoding the same CDR3. The chain couples TRBV5-4 to TRBJ2-7, with a tentative D call TRBD1 (5 bases). CDR3 size: 13 residues. V dropped 1 base and J dropped 5 bases, with 10 bases sitting between them. The germline gives CDR1 SGHNT, CDR2 YYREEE (reference sequence). This CDR3 is CASSLRAGNEQYF. The CDR3 nucleotides are TGTGCCAGCAGCTTGAGGGCAGGGAACGAGCAGTACTTC.

The chain joins TRBV6-1 to TRBJ1-2; weak D call: TRBD1 (5 bases). V was clipped by 6 bases and J by 3 bases, with 11 bases between them. The germline V gene encodes CDR1 MNHNS and CDR2 SASEGT. This CDR3 is 13 amino acids long. CDR3 residues: CASSPGTYYGYTF. CDR3 DNA: TGTGCCAGCAGCCCCGGGACTTACTATGGCTACACCTTC.

The chain carries TRBV18 and TRBJ1-1; D is perhaps TRBD1 (6 bases). Germline lookup yields CDR1 KGHSH and CDR2 LQKENI. CDR3 size: 14 residues. Trimming removed 5 bases from V and 4 bases from J, with 14 bases in between. Here the CDR3 reads CASSSSTGFTEAFF. The CDR3 DNA is TGTGCCAGCTCATCGTCTACAGGGTTCACTGAAGCTTTCTTT.

This clone showed up just a few times. The chain has TRBV9 and TRBJ2-1; D not certain. Trimming took off 3 bases at V and 8 bases at J, with 15 bases between the two ends. The CDR3 consists of 14 residues. Germline CDR1 is SGDLS and CDR2 is YYNGEE. The CDR3 DNA reads TGTGCCAGCAGCGCCCCCCCGATGGGCGATGAGCAGTTCTTC. Translation: CASSAPPMGDEQFF. The full variable domain, completed using reference TRBV9 and TRBJ2-1, is DSGVTQTPKHLITATGQRVTLRCSPRSGDLSVYWYQQSLDQGLQFLIQYYNGEERAKGNILERFSAQQFPDLHSELNLSSLELGDSALYFCASSAPPMGDEQFFGPGTRLTVL.

The chain's CDR3 is CASSASGGDNEQFF. For the CDR3, the DNA is TGCGCCAGCAGTGCTAGCGGGGGGGACAATGAGCAGTTCTTC. This chain uses TRBV10-2 with TRBJ2-1; 12 nucleotides agree with TRBD2. Germline CDR1 is WSHSY and CDR2 is SAAADI. V lost 4 bases and J lost 5; bases outside the gene matches: 0. The CDR3 spans 14 residues.

The chain employs TRBV11-3 and TRBJ1-1; 9 bases align to TRBD1. CDR1 is SGHNT, CDR2 YENEEA, per germline. V was pared by 3 bases and J by 4 bases, with 12 bases of the junction left unmatched. The CDR3 is made up of 17 amino acids. CDR3 DNA: TGTGCCAGCAGCTTGAGGGGTTACAGGGGGCGAATCACTGAAGCTTTCTTT. Its translation is CASSLRGYRGRITEAFF.

The chain joins TRBV5-1 to TRBJ2-5, with a possible D match to TRBD1 (5 bases). This CDR3 spans 15 amino acids. V shed 0 bases and J shed 7 bases, with 16 bases lying between them. Germline-derived CDR1 and CDR2 are SGHRS and YFSETQ. CDR3 loop: CASSLAREGFGTQYF. The DNA for the CDR3 is TGCGCCAGCAGCTTGGCCAGGGAAGGATTCGGGACCCAGTACTTC.

The chain links TRBV5-1 to TRBJ1-6; 7 positions match TRBD1. The CDR3 is made up of 14 amino acids. V trimming: 5 bases; J trimming: 5 bases; junction bases outside the gene matches: 4. Per germline, CDR1 SGHRS and CDR2 YFSETQ. CDR3 sequence: CASRGQGDNSPLHF. CDR3 coding DNA: TGCGCCAGCAGAGGGCAGGGGGATAATTCACCCCTCCACTTT.

The chain couples TRBV27 to TRBJ1-6, with 7 bases fitting TRBD1. The CDR3 sequence is 14 residues long. V gave up 6 bases and J gave up 8 bases; unmatched junction bases: 7. Germline V gene data show CDR1 as MNHEY and CDR2 as SMNVEV (reference sequence). The CDR3 protein is CASRRPGQYSPLHF. The CDR3 region has the DNA TGTGCCAGCAGGAGGCCGGGACAGTATTCACCCCTCCACTTT.

J is TRBJ1-2 and V is TRBV28, with 7 bases lining up with TRBD1. The V gene end was trimmed by 4 bases and the J gene end by 1 base; junction bases not matched to a gene: 6. The CDR3 spans 15 residues. Germline loops: CDR1 MDHEN, CDR2 SYDVKM. The CDR3 region is CASSSRDRVNYGYTF. CDR3 sequence (DNA): TGTGCCAGCAGTTCCCGCGACAGGGTTAACTATGGCTACACCTTC.

This clone has more than one count but fewer than ten. The rearrangement uses TRBV27 and TRBJ2-1; the match to TRBD2 covers 9 bases. This CDR3 has 17 residues. Trimming at V came to 6 bases and at J to 2 bases, leaving 11 bases not matched to a gene. Germline V gives CDR1 MNHEY, CDR2 SMNVEV (reference sequence). The CDR3 loop reads CASSLLRGGATYNEQFF. Here the CDR3 DNA reads TGTGCCAGCAGCCTACTACGCGGGGGGGCTACCTACAATGAGCAGTTCTTC.